This entry lists 8 T cell receptor beta chains sequenced from one sample in a study of blood T cell repertoires in COVID-19. Sequencing was performed with immunoSEQ multiplex PCR; in TCRdb, only in-frame clones are kept and a portion is missing. The sample lists about 140,000 clones, roughly 77% occurring once. The sequenced sample consisted of peripheral blood. These receptors all come from a man in his sixties with acute or convalescent COVID-19.

The gene calls are TRBV6-5 and TRBJ1-2, with unresolved D. Per the germline V gene, CDR1 is MNHEY and CDR2 is SVGAGI. With 6 bases removed from V and 4 bases from J, the gap between germline ends came to 12 bases. The CDR3 is 13 amino acids. CDR3 protein: CASSQLSFYGYTF. For the CDR3, the DNA is TGTGCCAGCAGCCAACTATCTTTCTATGGCTACACCTTC.

The chain carries TRBV28 and TRBJ1-5, with D tentatively TRBD1 (5 bases). The CDR3 runs 17 residues. Germline-derived CDR1 and CDR2 are MDHEN and SYDVKM. Trimming stripped 3 bases from V and 3 bases from J, with 18 bases between. The CDR3 region has the DNA TGTGCCAGCAGTTTTCTCCGTTGGGGGGACTCCAATCAGCCCCAGCATTTT. This codes for CASSFLRWGDSNQPQHF.

The genes are TRBV2 and TRBJ2-3; D may be TRBD2 (6 bases). V was pared by 7 bases and J by 4 bases, with 18 bases between. The CDR3 has 15 residues. CDR1 and CDR2 from the germline V gene are SNHLY and FYNNEI. CDR3: CASNGVGGGSDTQYF. CDR3 in DNA: TGTGCCAGCAATGGGGTGGGAGGTGGCTCAGATACGCAGTATTTT. The variable domain in full, with the rest retrieved from reference TRBV2 and TRBJ2-3, is EPEVTQTPSHQVTQMGQEVILRCVPISNHLYFYWYRQILGQKVEFLVSFYNNEISEKSEIFDDQFSVERPDGSNFTLKIRSTKLEDSAMYFCASNGVGGGSDTQYFGPGTRLTVL.

The chain is built from TRBV28 and TRBJ2-1, with D unclear. The CDR3 has 11 residues. CDR1 and CDR2 from the germline V gene are MDHEN and SYDVKM. V shed 2 bases and J shed 9 bases, with 5 bases lying between them. CDR3: CASSLRGEQFF. The DNA for the CDR3 is TGTGCCAGCAGTTTAAGAGGTGAGCAGTTCTTC.

The chain is built from TRBV3-1 (or the pseudogene TRBV3-2) and TRBJ2-7; tentative D call: TRBD2 (6 bases). The V gene's germline CDR1 is LGHDT and CDR2 YNNKEL (reference sequence). This CDR3 has 15 amino acids. Trimming cost V 3 bases and J 0 bases, with 12 bases left between them. CDR3: CASSQQAGRSYEQYF. The CDR3 coding sequence is TGTGCCAGCAGCCAGCAGGCGGGACGCTCCTACGAGCAGTACTTC.

Here the CDR3 reads CASSPIWTETSYEQYF. The CDR3 nucleotides read TGTGCCAGCAGCCCCATTTGGACAGAAACCTCCTACGAGCAGTACTTC. V is TRBV7-6 and J is TRBJ2-7; D perhaps matches TRBD1 (6 bases). The CDR3 is 16 amino acids. Germline lookup yields CDR1 SGHVS and CDR2 FNYEAQ. The V gene lost 5 bases and the J gene lost 0 bases, with 17 bases spanning the gap.

V is TRBV5-6 and J is TRBJ1-1; D call uncertain. This CDR3 has 15 residues. The V end was cut by 0 bases, the J end by 2 bases, with 11 bases between. Germline CDR1 is SGHDT and CDR2 is YYEEEE. The CDR3 loop is CASSLAGLDNTEAFF. The CDR3, as DNA: TGTGCCAGCAGCTTGGCCGGACTTGACAACACTGAAGCTTTCTTT. Drawing the rest from reference TRBV5-6 and TRBJ1-1, the complete variable domain is DAGVTQSPTHLIKTRGQQVTLRCSPKSGHDTVSWYQQALGQGPQFIFQYYEEEERQRGNFPDRFSGHQFPNYSSELNVNALLLGDSALYLCASSLAGLDNTEAFFGQGTRLTVV.

V and J are TRBV27 and TRBJ1-6; 8 nucleotides agree with TRBD1. This CDR3 has 15 amino acids. With V trimmed by 5 bases and J by 8 bases, 8 bases remained unmatched. The germline CDR1 and CDR2 sequences are MNHEY and SMNVEV (reference sequence). The CDR3 is CASSLTGVVDSPLHF. The CDR3 DNA is TGTGCCAGCAGTCTGACAGGGGTTGTGGATTCACCCCTCCACTTT.